This TCR beta chain was retrieved from a study of CD8+CD57+ T cells in acquired aplastic anemia. The germline V gene encodes CDR1 KGHDR and CDR2 SFDVKD. This CDR3 region has 16 residues. Trimming removed 1 base at V and 4 bases at J, with 15 bases between. Sequencing involved patients with CD8+CD57+ cell expansion previously shown by flow cytometry. Each of the patients presented with severe acquired aplastic anemia. Investigators profiled TCR beta VDJ and CDR3 from genomic DNA template. From the reads, TCRdb called clonotypes with MiXCR, one entry per CDR3 protein. The repertoire consists of about 95,000 distinct CDR3 sequences, with 55% to 70% occurring once and the leading ten covering 60% to 80%.

The sequence was obtained from a human donor with aplastic anemia. V and J are TRBV24-1 and TRBJ2-5; the D gene is possibly TRBD1 (6 bases). Sequencing was performed on sorted CD4+, CD8+, or CD8+CD57+ T cells (not recorded which) from PBMCs. The CDR3 loop reads CATSDLADSLGETQYF. The DNA for the CDR3 is TGTGCCACCAGTGATTTAGCGGACAGTCTGGGAGAGACCCAGTACTTC.